These 28 T cell receptor beta chains share one sample of origin, sequenced in a study of T cell responses to AZD1222 COVID-19 vaccine. The repertoire was sequenced with immunoSEQ multiplex PCR; TCRdb's copy has only in-frame clones and lacks some. The table shows tens of thousands of clones, with over 90% occurring only once. Here the sequenced sample was peripheral blood, taken on day 0 of AZD1222 vaccination. All receptors come from an adult in good health.

The chain carries TRBV28 and TRBJ1-1; 12 nucleotides agree with TRBD1. J gave up 2 bases and V 3 bases, and 10 bases lay outside the gene matches. The CDR3 length is 18 residues. CDR1 and CDR2 from the germline V gene are MDHEN and SYDVKM. CDR3 sequence: CASSLSPGQGAYNTEAFF. The DNA for the CDR3 is TGTGCCAGCAGTTTGAGTCCGGGACAGGGGGCATATAACACTGAAGCTTTCTTT.

The chain combines TRBV28 with TRBJ1-5; D unresolved. This CDR3 region has 15 residues. V was cut by 3 bases and J by 2 bases, with 11 bases left in between. Germline-derived CDR1 and CDR2 are MDHEN and SYDVKM. The CDR3 DNA reads as TGTGCCAGCAGTTTTACTAACACCGGCAATCAGCCCCAGCATTTT. Its translation: CASSFTNTGNQPQHF.

The gene calls are TRBV4-1 and TRBJ1-6; weak D call: TRBD1 (6 bases). Germline lookup yields CDR1 MGHRA and CDR2 YSYEKL. The V end lost 2 bases, the J end lost 3 bases, and 23 bases lay between the germline ends. CDR3 length: 20 residues. The CDR3 region has the DNA TGCGCCAGCAGCCAATTTTTTTTACAGGGCCGAAGTAGCTATAATTCACCCCTCCACTTT. It encodes CASSQFFLQGRSSYNSPLHF.

The rearrangement links TRBV4-3 to TRBJ1-6; TRBD1 aligns across 7 bases. The germline gives CDR1 LGHNA, CDR2 YSLEER. The CDR3 spans 15 residues. V lost 1 base and J lost 7; bases outside the gene matches: 4. CDR3 nucleotides: TGCGCCAGCAGCCAAGGACAGGGTGGAAATTCACCCCTCCACTTT. As protein: CASSQGQGGNSPLHF.

The genes are TRBV3-1 (or the pseudogene TRBV3-2) and TRBJ1-6; D is unresolved. The V gene's germline CDR1 is LGHDT and CDR2 YNNKEL (reference sequence). The CDR3 runs to 14 residues. The V gene lost 4 bases and the J gene lost 7 bases, with 11 bases spanning the gap. CDR3 in amino acids: CASSPRLENSPLHF. The CDR3 nucleotides read TGTGCCAGCAGCCCACGACTGGAAAATTCACCCCTCCACTTT.

The chain couples TRBV6-5 to TRBJ1-5; D not certain. Trimming shortened V by 0 bases and J by 7 bases, and 7 bases separated the two germline ends. In germline, CDR1 is MNHEY, CDR2 SVGAGI. CDR3 length: 13 residues. This chain's CDR3 is CASSYSGSQPQHF. In DNA, the CDR3 is TGTGCCAGCAGTTACTCCGGTTCCCAGCCCCAGCATTTT.

The chain uses TRBV5-5 and TRBJ1-3; the D gene is possibly TRBD1 (5 bases). The CDR3 is 15 amino acids. V dropped 0 bases and J dropped 4 bases, with 11 bases sitting between them. CDR1 and CDR2 from the germline V gene are SGHKS and YYEKEE (reference sequence). The CDR3 region has the DNA TGTGCCAGCAGCTTGGGGGACTTGGTGGGAAACACCATATATTTT. It specifies CASSLGDLVGNTIYF.

The chain combines TRBV2 with TRBJ1-1; 8 nucleotides match TRBD1. Germline CDR1 SNHLY, CDR2 FYNNEI. The V segment lost 5 bases and the J segment 1 base; nucleotides outside the gene matches: 9. This CDR3 region has 16 residues. The DNA of the CDR3 is TGTGCCAGCAGTCGACTCCGGACAGGGTCGAACACTGAAGCTTTCTTT. The encoded protein is CASSRLRTGSNTEAFF.

This CDR3 reads CATSRDLGGGTGELFF. CDR3 DNA sequence: TGTGCCACCAGCAGAGATCTAGGGGGAGGTACCGGGGAGCTGTTTTTT. The chain has TRBV15 and TRBJ2-2; either TRBD1 or TRBD2 may fit D (6 bases each). This CDR3 has 16 amino acids. From germline, CDR1 is LNHNV and CDR2 YYDKDF (reference sequence). Trimming left V 0 bases short and J 5 bases short, with 13 bases between.

This clone was seen a few times. The gene calls are TRBV24-1 and TRBJ1-2; 8 positions match TRBD1. After removal of 6 bases from V and 8 bases from J, the junction contained 7 bases not matched to a gene. Germline V CDR1 and CDR2: KGHDR, SFDVKD. This CDR3 has 13 amino acids. The DNA of the CDR3 is TGTGCCACCAGTTTAGGACAGGGTGGAGGCTACACCTTC. Amino acid sequence: CATSLGQGGGYTF.

The V and J genes are TRBV11-1 and TRBJ2-3, with D perhaps matching TRBD1 (5 bases). Germline V gene sequence: CDR1 SGHAT, CDR2 FQDESV (reference sequence). V dropped 1 base and J dropped 0 bases, with 8 bases sitting between them. The CDR3 is made up of 15 amino acids. DNA for the CDR3: TGTGCCAGCAGCTTAGAGGGGCTCAGCACAGATACGCAGTATTTT. It encodes CASSLEGLSTDTQYF.

The chain recombines TRBV19 with TRBJ1-5; D unresolved. In germline, CDR1 is LNHDA, CDR2 SQIVND (reference sequence). V lost 9 bases and J 0 bases, leaving 18 bases between the germline ends. The CDR3 has 16 residues. The CDR3 nucleotides are TGTGCCAGCACGGGTCAGACTGGGGTTAGCAATCAGCCCCAGCATTTT. Its protein product is CASTGQTGVSNQPQHF. Variable domain in full (rest from reference TRBV19 and TRBJ1-5): DGGITQSPKYLFRKEGQNVTLSCEQNLNHDAMYWYRQDPGQGLRLIYYSQIVNDFQKGDIAEGYSVSREKKESFPLTVTSAQKNPTAFYLCASTGQTGVSNQPQHFGDGTRLSIL.

This sequence joins TRBV7-9 and TRBJ2-1; D possibly uses TRBD1 or TRBD2 (5 bases each). V was cut by 1 base and J by 2 bases, with 9 bases left in between. CDR3 length: 15 residues. Looked up from germline, CDR1 is SEHNR and CDR2 is FQNEAQ (reference sequence). CDR3 in amino acids: CASSLDWGTYNEQFF. The CDR3 nucleotides are TGTGCCAGCAGCTTAGATTGGGGGACCTACAATGAGCAGTTCTTC.

The chain carries TRBV28 and TRBJ1-6; D call uncertain. Between the trimmed V and J ends, which lost 4 bases and 7 bases, there was a span of 11 bases. In germline, CDR1 is MDHEN, CDR2 SYDVKM. The CDR3 has 14 residues. CDR3 DNA: TGTGCCAGCAGTTATGGGGAGACCAATTCACCCCTCCACTTT. Its protein is CASSYGETNSPLHF.

The chain employs TRBV27 and TRBJ2-7; D call uncertain. The CDR3 has 13 residues. Germline loops: CDR1 MNHEY, CDR2 SMNVEV (reference sequence). Trimming removed 3 bases from V and 2 bases from J, with 8 bases in between. CDR3 in amino acids: CASSFQDPYEQYF. CDR3 DNA: TGTGCCAGCAGTTTCCAAGATCCCTACGAGCAGTACTTC.

The genes are TRBV9 and TRBJ1-1; D not certain. The CDR3 totals 14 residues. V was trimmed by 5 bases and J by 11 bases, leaving 22 bases between them. The germline gives CDR1 SGDLS, CDR2 YYNGEE. CDR3 coding DNA: TGTGCCAGCAGTCTTCTGTCCGGACCCCAAGGCGCTTTCTTT. This gives the protein CASSLLSGPQGAFF.

This clone was seen only a few times. V and J are TRBV5-6 and TRBJ1-1; the D gene is possibly TRBD1 (5 bases). V lost 0 bases, J lost 4 bases, and 7 bases lay in between. This CDR3 spans 13 amino acids. The germline V gene encodes CDR1 SGHDT and CDR2 YYEEEE. The CDR3 region has the DNA TGTGCCAGCAGCTTGGGGGGCAGCACTGAAGCTTTCTTT. This encodes CASSLGGSTEAFF.

The genes are TRBV30 and TRBJ1-2; 7 nucleotides agree with TRBD1. This CDR3 comprises 16 residues. After removal of 0 bases from V and 4 bases from J, the junction contained 11 bases not matched to a gene. Germline CDR1 and CDR2: GTSNPN and SVGIG (reference sequence). The CDR3 DNA sequence: TGTGCCTGGAGTGTACCTCGGCCAGGGGGTGGCTATGGCTACACCTTC. It codes for CAWSVPRPGGGYGYTF.

V gene TRBV21-1 combines with J gene TRBJ1-4; the DNA was not used to check the table's D call, TRBD1. TRBV21-1 is listed as a pseudogene. The CDR3 contains 18 residues. The CDR3 is CASSKVVGHGLLNEKLFF. As DNA, the CDR3 is TGTGCCAGCAGCAAAGTGGTTGGACACGGCCTATTGAATGAAAAACTGTTTTTT.

The CDR3 DNA follows: TGTGCCAGCAGGTTTATTGGGCAGGGGTACTACGAGCAGTACTTC. Translation: CASRFIGQGYYEQYF. This chain links TRBV2 with TRBJ2-7, with D perhaps matching TRBD1 (6 bases). CDR3 length: 15 amino acids. Deletions cut 6 bases from V and 3 bases from J, with 18 bases between. The germline V gene has CDR1 SNHLY and CDR2 FYNNEI.

About this clone: Other DNA sequences in this specimen translate into the identical CDR3. The chain is built from TRBV5-1 and TRBJ1-5; 7 nucleotides line up with TRBD1. V was pared by 0 bases and J by 3 bases, with 3 bases of the junction left unmatched. The germline V gene has CDR1 SGHRS and CDR2 YFSETQ. The CDR3 has 15 amino acids. CDR3 coding DNA: TGCGCCAGCAGCTTGGGAGGGACAGCCAATCAGCCCCAGCATTTT. This gives the protein CASSLGGTANQPQHF.

The rearrangement links TRBV9 to TRBJ2-7; 16 bases align to TRBD2. The CDR3 contains 16 residues. CDR1 is SGDLS and CDR2 is YYNGEE in the germline V gene. Trimming took 2 bases from V and 2 from J; bases not matched to a gene: 1. CDR3 nucleotide sequence: TGTGCCAGCAGCGTGGGACTAGCGGGGGGGACCTACGAGCAGTACTTC. Its protein product is CASSVGLAGGTYEQYF.

V usage is TRBV18 and J usage is TRBJ1-2, with D possibly being TRBD1 (5 bases). Trimming removed 5 bases from V and 7 bases from J, with 11 bases in between. Germline-derived CDR1 and CDR2 are KGHSH and LQKENI. The CDR3 runs 12 residues. CDR3 DNA: TGTGCCAGCTCAGGCCGGGACTTTGGCTACACCTTC. This translates into CASSGRDFGYTF.

The J gene is TRBJ2-7, the V gene TRBV7-2, with 9 bases matching TRBD2. The V and J ends lost 2 bases and 4 bases, in that order; junction bases with no gene match: 3. The V gene's germline CDR1 is SGHTA and CDR2 FQGNSA. The CDR3 has 14 amino acids. The CDR3 protein is CASSLRGGVYEQYF. In DNA, the CDR3 is TGTGCCAGCAGCTTACGCGGGGGGGTGTACGAGCAGTACTTC.

This CDR3 is CASSLEGYEQYF. In nucleotides, the CDR3 is TGCGCCAGCAGCTTGGAGGGATACGAGCAGTACTTC. The rearrangement joins TRBV5-1 to TRBJ2-7, with no clear D. Per germline, CDR1 SGHRS and CDR2 YFSETQ. Trimming removed 0 bases from V and 4 bases from J, with 5 bases in between. The CDR3 runs to 12 residues.

V gene TRBV5-1 combines with J gene TRBJ2-2; D is ambiguous. This CDR3 comprises 15 residues. V dropped 1 base and J dropped 4 bases, with 11 bases sitting between them. CDR1 is SGHRS and CDR2 is YFSETQ in the germline V gene. The DNA of the CDR3 is TGCGCCAGCAGCTTGTGGGCCGGCGGCACCGGGGAGCTGTTTTTT. Translation: CASSLWAGGTGELFF. The entire variable domain, with the rest obtained from reference TRBV5-1 and TRBJ2-2, is as follows: KAGVTQTPRYLIKTRGQQVTLSCSPISGHRSVSWYQQTPGQGLQFLFEYFSETQRNKGNFPGRFSGRQFSNSRSEMNVSTLELGDSALYLCASSLWAGGTGELFFGEGSRLTVL.

This clone was seen a single time. The V call is TRBV28, the J call TRBJ1-3; 8 bases align to TRBD1. After removal of 6 bases from V and 0 bases from J, the junction contained 4 bases not matched to a gene. Germline-derived CDR1 and CDR2 are MDHEN and SYDVKM. The CDR3 totals 15 residues. CDR3 loop: CASSQGAGSGNTIYF. The CDR3 bases are TGTGCCAGCAGCCAGGGGGCAGGCTCTGGAAACACCATATATTTT.

The V gene is TRBV28, the J gene TRBJ1-4; 8 bases align to TRBD1. The CDR3 consists of 14 residues. The ends lost 5 bases at V and 7 bases at J; junction bases unmatched: 6. The germline V gene has CDR1 MDHEN and CDR2 SYDVKM. Here the CDR3 DNA reads TGTGCCAGCAGTAAAACAGGGGGGGGTGAAAAACTGTTTTTT. It specifies CASSKTGGGEKLFF.